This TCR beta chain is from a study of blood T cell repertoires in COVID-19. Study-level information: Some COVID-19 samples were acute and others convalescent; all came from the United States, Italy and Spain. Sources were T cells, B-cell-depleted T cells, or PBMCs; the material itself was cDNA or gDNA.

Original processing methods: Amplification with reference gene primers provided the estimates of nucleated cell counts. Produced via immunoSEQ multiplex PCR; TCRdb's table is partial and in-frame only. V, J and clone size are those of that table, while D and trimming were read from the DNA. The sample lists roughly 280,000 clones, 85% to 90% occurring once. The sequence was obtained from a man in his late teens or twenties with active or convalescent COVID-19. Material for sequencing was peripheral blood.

CDR3 DNA sequence: TGTGCCAGCAGTTACCAACCGGGATCGACCGGGGAGCTGTTTTTT. Protein: CASSYQPGSTGELFF. J is TRBJ2-2 and V is TRBV6-5, with D perhaps TRBD2 (5 bases). Trimming took off 2 bases at V and 5 bases at J, with 12 bases between the two ends. The CDR3 runs to 15 residues. Germline CDR1 reads MNHEY; CDR2 reads SVGAGI.